Given below is one T cell receptor (beta chain) in context. Clones were read by immunoSEQ multiplex PCR, and TCRdb kept only the in-frame ones, dropping some. This table has 2 million to 3 million clones, 80% to 95% appearing once. These data originate in a study of shared clonotypes between healthy human individuals. Deletions cut 0 bases from V and 6 bases from J, with 14 bases between. The CDR3 spans 15 residues. Germline V gene sequence: CDR1 LGHNA, CDR2 YSLEER. The chain has TRBV4-3 and TRBJ1-1; no definite D call. The sequenced sample consisted of naive CD4+ T cells from PBMCs. Subset of the sample: CD45RA+ positively selected. The clonotype was recovered from a man younger than 35 in good health. Some clones in this sample may be carry-over from other donors' samples. The CDR3 here is CASSQDLALLAEAFF. Written as DNA, the CDR3 is TGCGCCAGCAGCCAAGATTTAGCTTTACTCGCTGAAGCTTTCTTT.